This TCR beta chain was profiled in a study of blood T cell repertoires in COVID-19. Overall study: Samples taken during acute and convalescent COVID-19 were collected in the United States, Italy and Spain. Sample material is recorded as cDNA or gDNA derived from T cells, B-cell-depleted T cells, or PBMCs.

The CDR3 spans 16 residues. The V and J ends lost 1 base and 1 base, in that order; junction bases with no gene match: 3. Germline assignment: CDR1 LNHNV and CDR2 YYDKDF (reference sequence). This clone was seen a single time. Authors' methods: The authors estimated nucleated cell counts from reference gene primer amplification. TCRdb's copy holds only in-frame clones and misses some; the assay was immunoSEQ multiplex PCR. Clonal size and the V and J genes are those of that table, whereas D and trimming came from the DNA. Of about 95,000 clones in the sample, 75% to 90% were seen once. V gene TRBV15 combines with J gene TRBJ1-3; TRBD1 matches 8 bases. The receptor was isolated from a woman in her 70s with acute or convalescent COVID-19. Sequencing was carried out using peripheral blood. The CDR3 nucleotides are TGTGCCACCAGCAGAGTGCGGACAGGGTCTGGAAACACCATATATTTT. It specifies CATSRVRTGSGNTIYF.